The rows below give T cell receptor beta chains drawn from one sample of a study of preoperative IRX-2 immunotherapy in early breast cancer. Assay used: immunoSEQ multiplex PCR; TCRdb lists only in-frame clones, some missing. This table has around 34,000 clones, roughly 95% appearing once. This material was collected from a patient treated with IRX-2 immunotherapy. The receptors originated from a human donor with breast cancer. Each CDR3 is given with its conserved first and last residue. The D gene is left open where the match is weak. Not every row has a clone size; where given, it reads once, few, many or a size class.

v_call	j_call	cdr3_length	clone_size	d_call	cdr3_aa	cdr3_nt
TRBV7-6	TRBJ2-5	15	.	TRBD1	CASSFGTGLQETQYF	TGTGCCAGCAGCTTCGGGACAGGGCTTCAAGAGACCCAGTACTTC
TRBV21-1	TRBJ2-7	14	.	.	CASSPTRPPYEQYF	TGTGCCAGCAGCCCGACCCGTCCCCCCTACGAGCAGTACTTC
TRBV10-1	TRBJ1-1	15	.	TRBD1	CASSDQGTGNTEAFF	TGCGCCAGCAGTGACCAAGGGACAGGGAACACTGAAGCTTTCTTT
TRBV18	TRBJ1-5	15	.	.	CASSPAGGGNQPQHF	TGTGCCAGCTCACCGGCCGGGGGCGGCAATCAGCCCCAGCATTTT
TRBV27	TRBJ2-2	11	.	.	CASTLGGELFF	TGTGCCAGCACCCTCGGAGGGGAGCTGTTTTTT
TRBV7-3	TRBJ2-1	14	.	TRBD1	CASSLGDRSNEQFF	TGTGCCAGCAGCTTAGGGGACAGAAGTAATGAGCAGTTCTTC
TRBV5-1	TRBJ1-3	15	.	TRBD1	CASSEQGTSGNTIYF	TGCGCCAGCAGCGAACAGGGGACCTCTGGAAACACCATATATTTT
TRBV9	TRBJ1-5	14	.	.	CASSVGQGNQPQHF	TGTGCCAGCAGCGTGGGCCAGGGGAATCAGCCCCAGCATTTT
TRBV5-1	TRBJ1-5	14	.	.	CASSSGASNQPQHF	TGCGCCAGCAGCTCCGGGGCGAGCAATCAGCCCCAGCATTTT
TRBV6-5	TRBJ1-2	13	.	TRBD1	CASRIQGGYGYTF	TGTGCCAGCAGGATACAGGGGGGTTATGGCTACACCTTC
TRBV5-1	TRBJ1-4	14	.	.	CASSLGQLNEKLFF	TGCGCCAGCAGCTTAGGACAGCTTAATGAAAAACTGTTTTTT
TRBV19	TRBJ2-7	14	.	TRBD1	CASSILTGAYEQYF	TGTGCCAGTAGTATACTGACAGGGGCCTACGAGCAGTACTTC
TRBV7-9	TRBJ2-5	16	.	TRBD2	CASSFTYTSGRETQYF	TGTGCCAGCAGCTTCACATATACTAGCGGGAGGGAGACCCAGTACTTC
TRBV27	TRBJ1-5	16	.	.	CASGLVGEMGNQPQHF	TGTGCCAGCGGCTTAGTGGGGGAAATGGGCAATCAGCCCCAGCATTTT
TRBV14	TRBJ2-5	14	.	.	CASSPLRGWETQYF	TGTGCCAGCAGCCCACTGCGGGGCTGGGAGACCCAGTACTTC
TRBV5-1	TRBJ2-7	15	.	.	CASSLDWSDLYEQYF	TGCGCCAGCAGCTTGGATTGGAGCGACCTCTACGAGCAGTACTTC
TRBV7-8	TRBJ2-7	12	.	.	CASSHTEYEQYF	TGTGCCAGCAGCCATACAGAATACGAGCAGTACTTC
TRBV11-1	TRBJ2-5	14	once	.	CASSLETYGETQYF	TGTGCCAGCAGCTTAGAGACATATGGTGAGACCCAGTACTTC
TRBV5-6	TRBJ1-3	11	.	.	CASSFGGAIYF	TGTGCCAGCAGCTTTGGGGGTGCCATATATTTT
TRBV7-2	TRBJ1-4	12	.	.	CASSLAREKLFF	TGTGCCAGCAGCTTAGCGCGTGAAAAACTGTTTTTT
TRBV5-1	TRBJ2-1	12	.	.	CASSLALRVQFF	TGCGCCAGCAGCTTGGCTTTGCGGGTGCAGTTCTTC
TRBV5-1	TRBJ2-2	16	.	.	CASSFVYGSNTGELFF	TGCGCCAGCAGCTTTGTATATGGATCGAACACCGGGGAGCTGTTTTTT
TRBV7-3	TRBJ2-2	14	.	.	CASSLFDSSSELFF	TGTGCCAGCAGCTTATTCGACTCTTCCTCGGAGCTGTTTTTT
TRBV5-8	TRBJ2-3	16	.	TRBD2	CASSPRSGRSGDTQYF	TGTGCCAGCTCCCCCCGTAGCGGGAGGTCGGGAGATACGCAGTATTTT
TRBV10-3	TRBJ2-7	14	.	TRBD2	CAIGTSGSSYEQYF	TGTGCCATCGGGACTAGCGGGAGCTCCTACGAGCAGTACTTC
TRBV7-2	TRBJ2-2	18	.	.	CASSLVGGGSGNTGELFF	TGTGCCAGCAGCTTAGTCGGAGGAGGTAGCGGCAACACCGGGGAGCTGTTTTTT
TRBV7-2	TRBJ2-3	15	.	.	CASSLRLVSTDTQYF	TGTGCCAGCAGCCTTAGACTAGTGAGCACAGATACGCAGTATTTT
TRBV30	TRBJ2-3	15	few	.	CACASDYPSTDTQYF	TGTGCCTGCGCTTCCGACTATCCTAGCACAGATACGCAGTATTTT
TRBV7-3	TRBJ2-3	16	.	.	CASSLRPAPGTDTQYF	TGTGCCAGCAGCTTAAGGCCGGCCCCTGGCACAGATACGCAGTATTTT
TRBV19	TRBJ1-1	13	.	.	CATREGGRTEAFF	TGTGCCACGAGGGAGGGAGGGCGTACGGAAGCTTTCTTT
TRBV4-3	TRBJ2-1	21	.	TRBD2	CASSQDSEASGRAVSYNEQFF	TGCGCCAGCAGCCAAGACAGTGAAGCTAGCGGGAGAGCCGTCTCCTACAATGAGCAGTTCTTC
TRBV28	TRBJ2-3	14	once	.	CASSRMDSTDTQYF	TGTGCCAGCTCTCGTATGGATAGCACAGATACGCAGTATTTT
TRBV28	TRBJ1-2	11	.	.	CASSFVYGYTF	TGTGCCAGCAGTTTTGTGTATGGCTACACCTTC
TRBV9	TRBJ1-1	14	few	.	CASSVVGTSTEAFF	TGTGCCAGCAGCGTAGTGGGCACCTCTACTGAAGCTTTCTTT
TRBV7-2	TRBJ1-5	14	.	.	CASSLEQTNQPQHF	TGTGCCAGCAGCTTAGAACAGACCAATCAGCCCCAGCATTTT
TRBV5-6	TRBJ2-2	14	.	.	CASSFPQGTGELFF	TGTGCCAGCAGCTTTCCACAGGGAACCGGGGAGCTGTTTTTT
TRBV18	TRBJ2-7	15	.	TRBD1	CASSPRTGAGYEQYF	TGTGCCAGCTCACCCAGGACAGGGGCCGGATACGAGCAGTACTTC
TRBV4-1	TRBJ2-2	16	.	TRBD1	CASSLPGTGSTGELFF	TGCGCCAGCAGCCTACCCGGGACAGGATCCACCGGGGAGCTGTTTTTT
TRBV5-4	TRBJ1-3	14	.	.	CASSGDGFGNTIYF	TGTGCCAGCAGCGGGGATGGCTTTGGAAACACCATATATTTT
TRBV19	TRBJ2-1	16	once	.	CASSIDTGTLYNEQFF	TGTGCCAGTAGTATAGATACCGGGACGCTCTACAATGAGCAGTTCTTC
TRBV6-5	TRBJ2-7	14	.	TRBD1	CASSYKDRGREQYF	TGTGCCAGCAGTTACAAGGACAGGGGGCGTGAGCAGTACTTC
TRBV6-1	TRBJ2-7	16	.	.	CASSESALVASYEQYF	TGTGCCAGCAGTGAAAGTGCCCTAGTAGCTTCCTACGAGCAGTACTTC
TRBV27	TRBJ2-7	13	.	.	CASSLATSYEQYF	TGTGCCAGCAGTTTGGCGACCTCTTACGAGCAGTACTTC
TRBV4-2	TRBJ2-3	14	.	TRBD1	CASSPGTGLDTQYF	TGTGCCAGCAGCCCTGGGACAGGCTTGGATACGCAGTATTTT
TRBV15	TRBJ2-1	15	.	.	CATKRTLSPRNEQFF	TGTGCCACCAAACGAACCCTCTCCCCCAGGAATGAGCAGTTCTTC
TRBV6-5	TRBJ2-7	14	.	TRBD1	CASSPRQGAYEQYF	TGTGCCAGCAGTCCCCGACAGGGGGCCTACGAGCAGTACTTC
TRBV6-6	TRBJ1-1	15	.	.	CASRLLSESGTEAFF	TGTGCCAGCAGGTTGCTGTCAGAATCGGGCACTGAAGCTTTCTTT
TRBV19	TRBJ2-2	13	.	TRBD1	CASSIAGGGELFF	TGTGCCAGTAGTATAGCAGGGGGCGGGGAGCTGTTTTTT
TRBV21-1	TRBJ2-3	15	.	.	CASSGEQGATDTQYF	TGTGCCAGCAGCGGGGAACAGGGGGCGACAGATACGCAGTATTTT
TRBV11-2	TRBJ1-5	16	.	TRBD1	CASSLGTGRLNQPQHF	TGTGCCAGCAGCTTAGGGACAGGGAGGCTCAATCAGCCCCAGCATTTT
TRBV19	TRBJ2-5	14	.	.	CASNTGTYKETQYF	TGTGCCAGTAATACCGGGACGTATAAAGAGACCCAGTACTTC
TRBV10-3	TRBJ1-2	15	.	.	CAISVQGSASYGYTF	TGTGCCATCAGTGTACAGGGATCGGCTTCCTATGGCTACACCTTC
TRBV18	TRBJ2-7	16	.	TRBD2	CASSTGTSGKAYEQYF	TGTGCCAGCTCAACCGGGACTAGCGGGAAAGCCTACGAGCAGTACTTC
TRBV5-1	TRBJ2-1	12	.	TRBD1	CASSLQGTEQFF	TGCGCCAGCAGCTTACAGGGGACTGAGCAGTTCTTC
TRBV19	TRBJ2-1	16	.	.	CASSTGLFSSYNEQFF	TGTGCCAGTAGTACGGGACTCTTCAGCTCCTACAATGAGCAGTTCTTC
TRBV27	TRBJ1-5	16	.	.	CASSLSLSHSNQPQHF	TGTGCCAGCAGTTTATCGCTGTCACATAGCAATCAGCCCCAGCATTTT
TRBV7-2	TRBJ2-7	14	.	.	CASSLSNYRYEQYF	TGTGCCAGCAGCTTATCCAACTACCGCTACGAGCAGTACTTC
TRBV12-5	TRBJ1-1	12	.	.	CASGLWNTEAFF	TGTGCTAGTGGTTTGTGGAACACTGAAGCTTTCTTT
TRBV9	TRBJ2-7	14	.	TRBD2	CASSVGTSGYEQYF	TGTGCCAGCAGCGTAGGAACTAGCGGGTACGAGCAGTACTTC